This T cell receptor beta chain was sequenced for a study of blood T cell repertoires in COVID-19. Study as a whole: Donors in Cohort 3 counted as recovered after two negative PCRs, clearance, or symptom resolution. The United States, Italy and Spain provided the acute and convalescent COVID-19 samples. The cDNA or gDNA used as material had been derived from T cells, B-cell-depleted T cells, or PBMCs.

Clones were read by immunoSEQ multiplex PCR, and TCRdb kept only the in-frame ones, dropping some. The table has some 160,000 clones, around three quarters seen once. Categorization into cohorts depended on clinical history that participants reported. Germline V gene data show CDR1 as SGHNT and CDR2 as YYREEE (reference sequence). The CDR3 runs 16 residues. J gave up 5 bases and V 2 bases, and 7 bases lay outside the gene matches. The receptor was derived from a woman in her 70s in a cohort exposed to, infected with or recovered from COVID-19 (not recorded which). Source material: PBMCs or T cells enriched from blood (not recorded which). The chain carries TRBV5-4 and TRBJ2-3; TRBD2 aligns across 11 bases. CDR3 loop: CASSFRLAGTRDTQYF. The CDR3 coding sequence is TGTGCCAGCAGCTTCCGACTAGCGGGGACACGAGATACGCAGTATTTT. The full variable domain, with the rest looked up from reference TRBV5-4 and TRBJ2-3, is ETGVTQSPTHLIKTRGQQVTLRCSSQSGHNTVSWYQQALGQGPQFIFQYYREEENGRGNFPPRFSGLQFPNYSSELNVNALELDDSALYLCASSFRLAGTRDTQYFGPGTRLTVL.